The present T cell receptor (beta chain) was sequenced within a study of beta chain features in type 1 diabetes. J lost 2 bases, V lost 5 bases, and 10 bases had no gene match. CDR3 length: 16 residues. Germline loops: CDR1 SQVTM, CDR2 ANQGSEA. About this clone: The antigen is not known.

General study points: There was a moderate but significant shortening of TCRB CDR3s in all four CD4+ subsets of Type 1 diabetes patients. Any PCR bias toward short templates would affect both groups alike. Highly expressing activated T cells could be over-counted with a cDNA template.

As every portion of the isolated RNA was reverse transcribed, the sequencing read expressed TCRB transcripts. Here immunoSEQ multiplex PCR was the method, and the copy in TCRdb shows in-frame clones only, minus some. Of about 150,000 clones in the sample, roughly 8% were seen once. This clonotype originated in a man younger than 35 with type 1 diabetes. This chain joins TRBV29-1 and TRBJ1-4; 8 bases are a match to TRBD1. Specimen: central memory CD4+ T cells from blood. The CDR3 DNA sequence: TGCAGCGTTCGTCAAGGGACAGGTGGGACTAATGAAAAACTGTTTTTT. Translating it yields CSVRQGTGGTNEKLFF.